This is a list of T cell receptor beta chains from one sample in a study of response to subunit inactivated influenza vaccine. TCRdb independently ran MiXCR on the RT-PCR reads; one entry per CDR3 protein. The data contain about 310,000 distinct CDR3 sequences, 21% of them singletons. Sequences were derived from PBMCs from blood, sampled about 20 months after vaccination. These receptors came from a man aged 50 to 75 who received an inactivated influenza vaccine. The CDR3 runs from the conserved cysteine through the conserved F or W. A D gene is named only where the DNA matches it firmly. Some rows have no size entry. The others give once, few or many, or a class for an expanded clone.

CDR3 length: 13; clone size: -; D gene: TRBD1; V gene: TRBV27; J gene: TRBJ2-7; CDR3 protein: CASSSAQGSEQYF; CDR3 DNA: TGTGCCAGCAGTTCCGCACAGGGGAGCGAGCAGTACTTC
CDR3 length: 13; clone size: many; D gene: -; V gene: TRBV9; J gene: TRBJ1-2; CDR3 protein: CASSVDRNYGYTF; CDR3 DNA: TGTGCCAGCAGCGTCGACAGGAACTATGGCTACACCTTC
CDR3 length: 15; clone size: -; D gene: TRBD1; V gene: TRBV7-2; J gene: TRBJ2-7; CDR3 protein: CASGTTGGVFYEQYF; CDR3 DNA: TGTGCCAGCGGGACCACAGGGGGCGTATTCTACGAGCAGTACTTC
CDR3 length: 14; clone size: many; D gene: -; V gene: TRBV5-1; J gene: TRBJ1-2; CDR3 protein: CASSLDSRDYGYTF; CDR3 DNA: TGCGCCAGCAGCTTGGACAGTAGGGACTATGGCTACACCTTC
CDR3 length: 14; clone size: -; D gene: -; V gene: TRBV6-2/TRBV6-3; J gene: TRBJ2-1; CDR3 protein: CASSSVARTNEQFF; CDR3 DNA: TGTGCCAGCAGTTCAGTAGCGAGAACTAATGAGCAGTTCTTC
CDR3 length: 15; clone size: few; D gene: TRBD1; V gene: TRBV12-3/TRBV12-4; J gene: TRBJ1-2; CDR3 protein: CASSPRQGAYYGYTF; CDR3 DNA: TGTGCCAGCAGTCCCCGGCAGGGGGCTTACTATGGCTACACCTTC
CDR3 length: 13; clone size: -; D gene: TRBD1; V gene: TRBV29-1; J gene: TRBJ1-1; CDR3 protein: CSARTGDRTEAFF; CDR3 DNA: TGCAGCGCCCGGACAGGGGACCGCACTGAAGCTTTCTTT
CDR3 length: 12; clone size: -; D gene: -; V gene: TRBV12-3/TRBV12-4; J gene: TRBJ1-3; CDR3 protein: CASASSGNTIYF; CDR3 DNA: TGTGCCAGCGCGAGCTCTGGAAACACCATATATTTT
CDR3 length: 13; clone size: -; D gene: TRBD1; V gene: TRBV10-3; J gene: TRBJ2-1; CDR3 protein: CAISDRTGGEQFF; CDR3 DNA: TGTGCCATCAGTGACCGGACAGGGGGTGAGCAGTTCTTC
CDR3 length: 15; clone size: -; D gene: TRBD2; V gene: TRBV27; J gene: TRBJ2-7; CDR3 protein: CASSQGLAGVREQYF; CDR3 DNA: TGTGCCAGCAGTCAGGGACTAGCGGGAGTAAGAGAGCAGTACTTC
CDR3 length: 19; clone size: few; D gene: TRBD1; V gene: TRBV4-2; J gene: TRBJ1-3; CDR3 protein: CASSQERVGQAYSGNTIYF; CDR3 DNA: TGTGCCAGCAGCCAAGAGAGGGTCGGACAGGCTTACTCTGGAAACACCATATATTTT
CDR3 length: 12; clone size: few; D gene: -; V gene: TRBV28; J gene: TRBJ1-5; CDR3 protein: CASSPRAQPQHF; CDR3 DNA: TGTGCCAGCAGTCCCAGGGCTCAGCCCCAGCATTTT
CDR3 length: 14; clone size: -; D gene: TRBD1; V gene: TRBV7-9; J gene: TRBJ1-1; CDR3 protein: CASRETGVNTEAFF; CDR3 DNA: TGTGCCAGCAGGGAGACAGGGGTGAACACTGAAGCTTTCTTT
CDR3 length: 16; clone size: -; D gene: TRBD2; V gene: TRBV7-6; J gene: TRBJ2-1; CDR3 protein: CASSRAGTSGYNEQFF; CDR3 DNA: TGTGCCAGCAGCCGAGCCGGGACTAGCGGCTACAATGAGCAGTTTTTC
CDR3 length: 13; clone size: few; D gene: -; V gene: TRBV21-1; J gene: TRBJ2-7; CDR3 protein: CASSKVRRHEQYF; CDR3 DNA: TGTGCCAGCAGCAAAGTGCGGAGGCACGAGCAGTACTTC
CDR3 length: 12; clone size: -; D gene: -; V gene: TRBV11-2; J gene: TRBJ2-3; CDR3 protein: CASSHDEYTQYF; CDR3 DNA: TGTGCCAGCAGCCACGACGAGTATACGCAGTATTTT
CDR3 length: 16; clone size: -; D gene: TRBD2; V gene: TRBV6-1; J gene: TRBJ2-1; CDR3 protein: CASSEPGLGTYNEQFF; CDR3 DNA: TGTGCCAGCAGTGAGCCGGGACTAGGGACCTACAATGAGCAGTTCTTC
CDR3 length: 14; clone size: -; D gene: -; V gene: TRBV29-1; J gene: TRBJ1-1; CDR3 protein: CSVDMDVKNTEAFF; CDR3 DNA: TGCAGCGTTGATATGGACGTTAAGAACACTGAAGCTTTCTTT
CDR3 length: 17; clone size: -; D gene: -; V gene: TRBV24-1; J gene: TRBJ2-3; CDR3 protein: CATSDFGLISSTDTQYF; CDR3 DNA: TGTGCCACCAGTGATTTTGGACTAATTTCTAGCACAGATACGCAGTATTTT
CDR3 length: 16; clone size: -; D gene: -; V gene: TRBV28; J gene: TRBJ2-2; CDR3 protein: CASSLGVMTNTGELFF; CDR3 DNA: TGTGCCAGCAGTTTGGGGGTTATGACGAACACCGGGGAGCTGTTTTTT
CDR3 length: 15; clone size: few; D gene: TRBD1; V gene: TRBV5-5; J gene: TRBJ1-2; CDR3 protein: CASSSLGTGAYGYTF; CDR3 DNA: TGTGCCAGCAGCTCCCTTGGGACAGGGGCCTATGGCTACACCTTC
CDR3 length: 14; clone size: -; D gene: -; V gene: TRBV5-4; J gene: TRBJ1-1; CDR3 protein: CASRDGTKNTEAFF; CDR3 DNA: TGTGCCAGCAGGGATGGGACGAAGAACACTGAAGCTTTCTTT
CDR3 length: 17; clone size: -; D gene: TRBD2; V gene: TRBV2; J gene: TRBJ2-5; CDR3 protein: CASFGTSEPETQETQYF; CDR3 DNA: TGTGCCAGCTTTGGGACTAGCGAACCAGAGACCCAAGAGACCCAGTACTTC
CDR3 length: 17; clone size: -; D gene: TRBD2; V gene: TRBV27; J gene: TRBJ2-5; CDR3 protein: CASSSYSISGIQETQYF; CDR3 DNA: TGTGCCAGCAGTTCCTACTCCATTAGCGGGATCCAAGAGACCCAGTACTTC
CDR3 length: 16; clone size: -; D gene: TRBD1; V gene: TRBV6-1; J gene: TRBJ1-1; CDR3 protein: CASSQGQGEMNTEAFF; CDR3 DNA: TGTGCCAGCAGCCAAGGACAGGGGGAAATGAACACTGAAGCTTTCTTT
CDR3 length: 12; clone size: few; D gene: -; V gene: TRBV29-1; J gene: TRBJ2-3; CDR3 protein: CSVGTSTDTQYF; CDR3 DNA: TGCAGCGTTGGGACTAGCACAGATACGCAGTATTTT
CDR3 length: 17; clone size: -; D gene: TRBD1; V gene: TRBV10-3; J gene: TRBJ2-6; CDR3 protein: CAISEWEQGTGANVLTF; CDR3 DNA: TGTGCCATCAGTGAGTGGGAACAGGGGACTGGGGCCAACGTCCTGACTTTC
CDR3 length: 13; clone size: few; D gene: -; V gene: TRBV24-1; J gene: TRBJ1-1; CDR3 protein: CATSDSWNSEAFF; CDR3 DNA: TGTGCCACCAGTGATTCCTGGAACTCTGAAGCTTTCTTT
CDR3 length: 15; clone size: -; D gene: TRBD1; V gene: TRBV6-1; J gene: TRBJ1-5; CDR3 protein: CASSSRDRGVWPQHF; CDR3 DNA: TGTGCCAGCAGTAGCCGGGACAGGGGGGTATGGCCCCAGCATTTT
CDR3 length: 14; clone size: few; D gene: -; V gene: TRBV9; J gene: TRBJ1-1; CDR3 protein: CASSPSSRITEAFF; CDR3 DNA: TGTGCCAGCAGTCCATCCTCCAGGATTACTGAAGCTTTCTTT
CDR3 length: 14; clone size: few; D gene: TRBD1; V gene: TRBV10-3; J gene: TRBJ2-5; CDR3 protein: CAISERDRGETQYF; CDR3 DNA: TGTGCCATCAGTGAGAGGGACAGGGGAGAGACCCAGTACTTC
CDR3 length: 15; clone size: -; D gene: -; V gene: TRBV7-2; J gene: TRBJ1-6; CDR3 protein: CASSLEPGIGSPLHF; CDR3 DNA: TGTGCCAGCAGCTTAGAGCCGGGTATCGGTTCACCCCTCCACTTT
CDR3 length: 18; clone size: few; D gene: TRBD2; V gene: TRBV12-3/TRBV12-4; J gene: TRBJ2-5; CDR3 protein: CASSFRSSGGAFKETQYF; CDR3 DNA: TGTGCCAGCAGTTTTCGGTCTAGCGGGGGGGCCTTTAAGGAGACCCAGTACTTC
CDR3 length: 14; clone size: -; D gene: TRBD1; V gene: TRBV12-3/TRBV12-4; J gene: TRBJ1-5; CDR3 protein: CASRDRGWGQPQHF; CDR3 DNA: TGTGCCAGCAGGGACAGGGGCTGGGGTCAGCCCCAGCATTTT
CDR3 length: 18; clone size: once; D gene: TRBD2; V gene: TRBV3-1; J gene: TRBJ2-7; CDR3 protein: CASSTGLLSGLASYEQYF; CDR3 DNA: TGTGCCAGCAGCACCGGCCTTCTATCGGGACTAGCGTCCTACGAGCAGTACTTC
CDR3 length: 14; clone size: many; D gene: TRBD1; V gene: TRBV7-9; J gene: TRBJ2-7; CDR3 protein: CASSSGTDSYEQYF; CDR3 DNA: TGTGCCAGCAGCTCCGGGACAGACTCCTACGAGCAGTACTTC
CDR3 length: 15; clone size: -; D gene: -; V gene: TRBV7-9; J gene: TRBJ1-3; CDR3 protein: CASSYQSGQRNTIYF; CDR3 DNA: TGTGCCAGCAGCTATCAATCCGGACAGAGGAACACCATATATTTT
CDR3 length: 13; clone size: -; D gene: -; V gene: TRBV15; J gene: TRBJ2-2; CDR3 protein: CATSKDIEGELFF; CDR3 DNA: TGTGCCACCAGCAAAGATATAGAAGGGGAGCTGTTTTTT
CDR3 length: 20; clone size: few; D gene: TRBD2; V gene: TRBV7-3; J gene: TRBJ2-1; CDR3 protein: CASSSFPGTSGRASYNEQFF; CDR3 DNA: TGTGCCAGCAGCTCCTTTCCCGGGACTAGCGGGAGGGCCTCCTACAATGAGCAGTTCTTC
CDR3 length: 15; clone size: few; D gene: -; V gene: TRBV7-2; J gene: TRBJ1-1; CDR3 protein: CASSLVEGVNTEAFF; CDR3 DNA: TGTGCCAGCAGCTTAGTAGAAGGAGTGAACACTGAAGCTTTCTTT
CDR3 length: 16; clone size: few; D gene: TRBD2; V gene: TRBV5-6; J gene: TRBJ2-3; CDR3 protein: CASSSDSGGPRPTQYF; CDR3 DNA: TGTGCCAGCAGCAGTGATAGCGGGGGGCCCCGCCCTACGCAGTATTTT
CDR3 length: 15; clone size: few; D gene: TRBD2; V gene: TRBV11-2; J gene: TRBJ2-1; CDR3 protein: CASRTAGGHYNEQFF; CDR3 DNA: TGTGCCAGCAGAACAGCGGGGGGACATTACAATGAGCAGTTCTTC
CDR3 length: 18; clone size: many; D gene: TRBD2; V gene: TRBV6-2/TRBV6-3; J gene: TRBJ2-1; CDR3 protein: CASSYGLGSGSSYNEQFF; CDR3 DNA: TGTGCCAGCAGTTACGGACTGGGTAGCGGGAGTTCGTACAATGAGCAGTTCTTC
CDR3 length: 15; clone size: few; D gene: -; V gene: TRBV3-1; J gene: TRBJ1-1; CDR3 protein: CASSQGTQLNTEAFF; CDR3 DNA: TGTGCCAGCAGCCAAGGTACCCAGCTGAACACTGAAGCTTTCTTT
CDR3 length: 16; clone size: few; D gene: -; V gene: TRBV12-3/TRBV12-4; J gene: TRBJ1-2; CDR3 protein: CASRSVPGTQYFGYTF; CDR3 DNA: -
CDR3 length: 16; clone size: -; D gene: -; V gene: TRBV12-3/TRBV12-4; J gene: TRBJ1-1; CDR3 protein: CASSLAGGLMNTEAFF; CDR3 DNA: TGTGCCAGCAGTTTAGCAGGGGGACTCATGAACACTGAAGCTTTCTTT
CDR3 length: 13; clone size: few; D gene: -; V gene: TRBV24-1; J gene: TRBJ2-2; CDR3 protein: CATSELVTGELFF; CDR3 DNA: TGTGCCACCAGTGAGTTGGTCACCGGGGAGCTGTTTTTT
CDR3 length: 12; clone size: few; D gene: -; V gene: TRBV12-3/TRBV12-4; J gene: TRBJ1-5; CDR3 protein: CASSLAARPQHF; CDR3 DNA: TGTGCCAGCAGCCTAGCGGCTCGGCCCCAGCATTTT
CDR3 length: 16; clone size: few; D gene: -; V gene: TRBV28; J gene: TRBJ2-2; CDR3 protein: CASSLSPTGDTGELFF; CDR3 DNA: TGTGCCAGCAGTTTATCCCCGACAGGTGACACCGGGGAGCTGTTTTTT
CDR3 length: 17; clone size: -; D gene: TRBD2; V gene: TRBV6-5; J gene: TRBJ2-1; CDR3 protein: CASSLIGTSGRANEQFF; CDR3 DNA: TGTGCCAGCAGTTTGATCGGGACTAGCGGGAGGGCGAATGAGCAGTTCTTC
CDR3 length: 14; clone size: -; D gene: -; V gene: TRBV5-1; J gene: TRBJ2-3; CDR3 protein: CASSPGPFTDTQYF; CDR3 DNA: TGCGCCAGCAGTCCAGGGCCATTCACAGATACGCAGTATTTT
CDR3 length: 15; clone size: few; D gene: TRBD2; V gene: TRBV13; J gene: TRBJ2-1; CDR3 protein: CASSRPGLEYNEQFF; CDR3 DNA: TGTGCCAGCAGCCGGCCGGGACTAGAGTACAATGAGCAGTTCTTC
CDR3 length: 14; clone size: -; D gene: -; V gene: TRBV3-1; J gene: TRBJ1-3; CDR3 protein: CASSDSDSGNTIYF; CDR3 DNA: TGTGCCAGTTCGGACTCGGACTCTGGAAACACCATATATTTT
CDR3 length: 14; clone size: -; D gene: -; V gene: TRBV27; J gene: TRBJ2-5; CDR3 protein: CASSPRTAQETQYF; CDR3 DNA: TGTGCCAGCAGTCCCCGGACAGCTCAAGAGACCCAGTACTTC
CDR3 length: 14; clone size: -; D gene: TRBD2; V gene: TRBV20-1; J gene: TRBJ2-7; CDR3 protein: CSALKLAGSYEQYF; CDR3 DNA: TGCAGTGCGTTAAAACTAGCGGGATCCTACGAGCAGTACTTC
CDR3 length: 14; clone size: -; D gene: TRBD2; V gene: TRBV10-3; J gene: TRBJ2-7; CDR3 protein: CAISGHGLAGEQYF; CDR3 DNA: TGTGCCATCAGCGGTCATGGACTAGCAGGCGAGCAGTACTTC
CDR3 length: 16; clone size: few; D gene: TRBD1; V gene: TRBV7-8; J gene: TRBJ1-1; CDR3 protein: CASSLAVTGVTTEAFF; CDR3 DNA: TGTGCCAGCAGCTTAGCTGTGACAGGGGTGACCACTGAAGCTTTCTTT
CDR3 length: 16; clone size: -; D gene: TRBD1; V gene: TRBV4-3; J gene: TRBJ2-3; CDR3 protein: CASSQRTGVLTDTQYF; CDR3 DNA: TGCGCCAGCAGCCAGCGGACAGGGGTGTTAACAGATACGCAGTATTTT
CDR3 length: 16; clone size: once; D gene: -; V gene: TRBV2; J gene: TRBJ2-1; CDR3 protein: CASKTRPWIMSNEQFF; CDR3 DNA: TGTGCCAGCAAGACGAGGCCGTGGATCATGTCCAATGAGCAGTTCTTC
CDR3 length: 15; clone size: few; D gene: TRBD1; V gene: TRBV7-2; J gene: TRBJ2-1; CDR3 protein: CASSSGQGSYNEQFF; CDR3 DNA: TGTGCCAGCAGCTCGGGACAGGGCTCCTACAATGAGCAGTTCTTC